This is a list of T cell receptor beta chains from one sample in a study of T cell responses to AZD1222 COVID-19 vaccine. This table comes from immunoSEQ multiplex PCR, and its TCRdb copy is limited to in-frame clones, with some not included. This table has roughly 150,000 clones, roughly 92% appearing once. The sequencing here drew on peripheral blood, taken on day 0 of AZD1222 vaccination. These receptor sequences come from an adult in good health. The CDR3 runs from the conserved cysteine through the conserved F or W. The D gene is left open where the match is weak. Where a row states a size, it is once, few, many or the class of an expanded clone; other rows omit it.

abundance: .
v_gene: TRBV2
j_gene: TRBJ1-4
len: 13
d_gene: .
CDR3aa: CASNLGLGEKLFF
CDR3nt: TGTGCCAGCAATCTCGGCCTCGGTGAAAAACTGTTTTTT

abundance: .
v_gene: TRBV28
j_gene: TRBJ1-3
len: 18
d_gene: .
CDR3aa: CASSFHPPTQGTGNTIYF
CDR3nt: TGTGCCAGCAGTTTCCATCCCCCCACACAGGGTACTGGAAACACCATATATTTT

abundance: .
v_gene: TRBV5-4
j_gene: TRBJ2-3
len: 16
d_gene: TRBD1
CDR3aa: CASSFRQGASTDTQYF
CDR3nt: TGTGCCAGCAGCTTCCGACAGGGGGCTAGCACAGATACGCAGTATTTT

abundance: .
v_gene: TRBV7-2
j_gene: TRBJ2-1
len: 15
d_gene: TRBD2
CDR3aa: CASSELAGGPNEQFF
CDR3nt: TGTGCCAGCAGCGAACTAGCGGGGGGGCCGAATGAGCAGTTCTTC

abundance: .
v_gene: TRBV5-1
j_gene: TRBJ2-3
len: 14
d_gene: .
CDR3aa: CASSVGTSTDTQYF
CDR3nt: TGCGCCAGCAGCGTCGGGACAAGCACAGATACGCAGTATTTT

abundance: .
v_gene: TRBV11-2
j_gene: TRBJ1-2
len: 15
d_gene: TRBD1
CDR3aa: CASSGGTGGTYGYTF
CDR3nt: TGTGCCAGCAGCGGCGGGACAGGGGGCACCTATGGCTACACCTTC

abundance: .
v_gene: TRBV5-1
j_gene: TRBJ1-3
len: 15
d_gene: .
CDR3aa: CASSPTEPPGNTIYF
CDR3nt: TGCGCCAGCAGCCCGACAGAACCGCCTGGAAACACCATATATTTT

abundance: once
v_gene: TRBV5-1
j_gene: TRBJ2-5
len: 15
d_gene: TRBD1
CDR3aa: CASTEDRGRGETQYF
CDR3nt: TGCGCCAGCACAGAGGACAGGGGGCGCGGGGAGACCCAGTACTTC

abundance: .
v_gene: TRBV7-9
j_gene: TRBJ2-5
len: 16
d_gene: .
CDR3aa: CASSLEGRGSPETQYF
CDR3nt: TGTGCCAGCAGCTTAGAAGGGCGCGGGTCCCCAGAGACCCAGTACTTC

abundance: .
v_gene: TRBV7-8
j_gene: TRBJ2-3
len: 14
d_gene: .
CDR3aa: CASSLGFSTDTQYF
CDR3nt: TGTGCCAGCAGCTTAGGTTTTAGCACAGATACGCAGTATTTT

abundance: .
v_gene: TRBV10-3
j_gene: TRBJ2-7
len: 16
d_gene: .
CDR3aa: CAISSSGSRTGSEQYF
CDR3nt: TGTGCCATCAGCTCTAGCGGCTCCAGGACAGGGTCCGAGCAGTACTTC

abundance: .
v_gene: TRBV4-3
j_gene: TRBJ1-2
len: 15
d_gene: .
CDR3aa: CASSQERHPNYGYTF
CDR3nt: TGCGCCAGCAGCCAAGAAAGGCACCCTAACTATGGCTACACCTTC

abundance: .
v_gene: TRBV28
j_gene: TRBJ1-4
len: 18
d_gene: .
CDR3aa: CASSLALGLGELIEKLFF
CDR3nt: TGTGCCAGCAGTTTAGCTTTGGGGCTCGGGGAGCTGATTGAAAAACTGTTTTTT

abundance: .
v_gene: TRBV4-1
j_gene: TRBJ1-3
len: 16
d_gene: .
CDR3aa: CASSQVQFLSGNTIYF
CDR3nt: TGCGCCAGCAGCCAGGTACAGTTCCTCTCTGGAAACACCATATATTTT

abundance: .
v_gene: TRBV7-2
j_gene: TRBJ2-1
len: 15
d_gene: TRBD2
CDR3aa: CASSLLAGDYNEQFF
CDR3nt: TGTGCCAGCAGCTTACTAGCGGGGGATTACAATGAGCAGTTCTTC

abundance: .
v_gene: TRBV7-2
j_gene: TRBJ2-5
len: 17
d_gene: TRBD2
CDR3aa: CASSLGGLLAGKETQYF
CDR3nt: TGTGCCAGCAGCTTAGGCGGCTTACTAGCGGGGAAGGAGACCCAGTACTTC

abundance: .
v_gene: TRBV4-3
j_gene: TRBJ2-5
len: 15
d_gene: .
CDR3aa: CASSQAWGLQETQYF
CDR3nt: TGCGCCAGCAGCCAGGCCTGGGGACTCCAAGAGACCCAGTACTTC

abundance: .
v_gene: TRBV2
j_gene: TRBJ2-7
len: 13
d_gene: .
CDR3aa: CASSTGTAFEQYF
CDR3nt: TGTGCCAGCAGTACCGGGACGGCCTTTGAGCAGTACTTC

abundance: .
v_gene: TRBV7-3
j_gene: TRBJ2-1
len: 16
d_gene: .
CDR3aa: CASSLGGDSPPREQFF
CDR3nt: TGTGCCAGCAGCTTAGGAGGCGACAGCCCTCCTAGAGAGCAGTTCTTC

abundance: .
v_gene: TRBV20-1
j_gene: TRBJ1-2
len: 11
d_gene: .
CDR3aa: CRERDSDGYTF
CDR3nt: TGCAGGGAGAGAGACAGTGATGGCTACACCTTC

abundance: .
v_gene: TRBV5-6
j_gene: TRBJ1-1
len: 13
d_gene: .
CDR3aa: CASSLLTNTEAFF
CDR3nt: TGTGCCAGCAGCTTGCTGACGAACACTGAAGCTTTCTTT

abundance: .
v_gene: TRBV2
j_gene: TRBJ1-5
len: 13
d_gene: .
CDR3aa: CASSENGYQPQHF
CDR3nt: TGTGCCAGCAGTGAAAACGGTTATCAGCCCCAGCATTTT

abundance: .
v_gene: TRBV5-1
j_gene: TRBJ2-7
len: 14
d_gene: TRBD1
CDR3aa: CASSPGQGNDEQYF
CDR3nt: TGCGCCAGCAGCCCGGGACAGGGGAACGACGAGCAGTACTTC

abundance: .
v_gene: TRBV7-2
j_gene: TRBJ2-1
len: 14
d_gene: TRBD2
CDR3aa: CASSSSGGRNEQFF
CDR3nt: TGTGCCAGCAGCTCTAGCGGGGGGAGGAATGAGCAGTTCTTC

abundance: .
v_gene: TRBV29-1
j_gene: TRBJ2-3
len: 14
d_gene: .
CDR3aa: CSARGGAARDTQYF
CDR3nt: TGCAGCGCTCGAGGCGGGGCGGCTCGGGATACGCAGTATTTT

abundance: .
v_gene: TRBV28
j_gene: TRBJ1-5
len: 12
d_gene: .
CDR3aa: CASSPNRQPQHF
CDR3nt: TGTGCCAGCAGCCCCAATAGGCAGCCCCAGCATTTT

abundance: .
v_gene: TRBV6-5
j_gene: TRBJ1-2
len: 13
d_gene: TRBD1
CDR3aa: CASSRDRYYGYTF
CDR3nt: TGTGCCAGCAGTAGGGACAGGTACTATGGCTACACCTTC

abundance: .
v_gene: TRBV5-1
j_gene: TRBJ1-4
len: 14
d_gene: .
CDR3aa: CASSLAIGDEKLFF
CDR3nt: TGCGCCAGCAGCTTGGCCATCGGGGATGAAAAACTGTTTTTT

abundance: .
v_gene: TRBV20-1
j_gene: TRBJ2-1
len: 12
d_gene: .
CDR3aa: CSASYGGNEQFF
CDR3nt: TGCAGTGCTAGTTACGGGGGCAATGAGCAGTTCTTC

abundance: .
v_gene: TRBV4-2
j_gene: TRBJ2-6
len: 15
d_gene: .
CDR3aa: CASSPTEAGANVLTF
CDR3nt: TGTGCCAGCAGCCCAACCGAGGCTGGGGCCAACGTCCTGACTTTC

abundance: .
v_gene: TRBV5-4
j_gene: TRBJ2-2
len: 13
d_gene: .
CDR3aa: CASRMEGTGELFF
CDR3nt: TGTGCCAGCAGGATGGAGGGCACCGGGGAGCTGTTTTTT

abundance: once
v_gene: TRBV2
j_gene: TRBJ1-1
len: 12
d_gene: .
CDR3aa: CATQRGGTEAFF
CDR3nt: TGTGCCACTCAGAGAGGGGGCACTGAAGCTTTCTTT

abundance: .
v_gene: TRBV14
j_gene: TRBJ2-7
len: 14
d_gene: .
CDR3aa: CASSQRTGFYEQYF
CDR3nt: TGTGCCAGCAGCCAACGCACAGGTTTCTACGAGCAGTACTTC

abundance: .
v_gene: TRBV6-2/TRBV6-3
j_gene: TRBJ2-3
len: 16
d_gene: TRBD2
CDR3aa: CASSYSSGGRTDTQYF
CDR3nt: TGTGCCAGCAGTTACTCGTCGGGGGGTAGAACAGATACGCAGTATTTT

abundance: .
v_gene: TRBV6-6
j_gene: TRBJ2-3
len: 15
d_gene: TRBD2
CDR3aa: CASIKAGGMADTQYF
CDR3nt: TGTGCCAGCATTAAGGCGGGGGGCATGGCAGATACGCAGTATTTT

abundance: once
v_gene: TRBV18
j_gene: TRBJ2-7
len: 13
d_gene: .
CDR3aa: CASSRAGDYEQYF
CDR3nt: TGTGCCAGCTCACGGGCCGGCGACTACGAGCAGTACTTC

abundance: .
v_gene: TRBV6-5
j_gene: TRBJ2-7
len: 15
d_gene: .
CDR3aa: CASSYLPGESYEQYF
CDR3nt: TGTGCCAGCAGTTACTTACCGGGAGAGTCCTACGAGCAGTACTTC

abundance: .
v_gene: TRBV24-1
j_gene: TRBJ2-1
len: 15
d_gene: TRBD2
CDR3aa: CATSGGGSSYNEQFF
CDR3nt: TGTGCCACCAGTGGAGGCGGGAGCTCCTACAATGAGCAGTTCTTC

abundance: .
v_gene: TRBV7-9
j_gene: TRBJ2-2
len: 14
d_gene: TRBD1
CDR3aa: CASSSQGYTGELFF
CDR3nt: TGTGCCAGCAGCTCACAGGGGTACACCGGGGAGCTGTTTTTT

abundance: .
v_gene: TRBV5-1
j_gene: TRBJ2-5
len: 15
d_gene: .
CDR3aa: CASSLLGTYQETQYF
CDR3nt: TGCGCCAGCAGCTTGCTGGGGACGTACCAAGAGACCCAGTACTTC

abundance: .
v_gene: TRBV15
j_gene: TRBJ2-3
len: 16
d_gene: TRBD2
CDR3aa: CATSRVAGGNSDTQYF
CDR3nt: TGTGCCACCAGCAGAGTAGCGGGGGGGAATTCAGATACGCAGTATTTT

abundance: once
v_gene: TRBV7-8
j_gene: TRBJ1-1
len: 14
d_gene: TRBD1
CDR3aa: CASTTGQTNTEAFF
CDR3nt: TGTGCCAGCACCACGGGACAGACGAACACTGAAGCTTTCTTT

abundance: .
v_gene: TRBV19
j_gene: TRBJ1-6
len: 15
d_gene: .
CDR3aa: CASSIYSVSNSPLHF
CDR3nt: TGTGCCAGTAGTATATACTCGGTGTCTAATTCACCCCTCCACTTT

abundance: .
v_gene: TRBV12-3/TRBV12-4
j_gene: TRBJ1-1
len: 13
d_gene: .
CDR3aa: CASSLAGGIEAFF
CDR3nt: TGTGCCAGCAGTTTGGCCGGTGGGATAGAAGCTTTCTTT

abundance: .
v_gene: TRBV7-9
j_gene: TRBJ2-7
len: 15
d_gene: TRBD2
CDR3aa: CASSKRGLSSYEQYF
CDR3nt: TGTGCCAGCAGCAAGCGGGGGTTAAGCTCCTACGAGCAGTACTTC

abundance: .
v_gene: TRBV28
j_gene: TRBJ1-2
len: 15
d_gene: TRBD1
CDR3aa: CASSPNTGEVGGYTF
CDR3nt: TGTGCCAGCAGTCCGAATACAGGGGAAGTCGGTGGCTACACCTTC

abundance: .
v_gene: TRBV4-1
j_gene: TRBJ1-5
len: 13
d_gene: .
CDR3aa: CASSQRSGQPQHF
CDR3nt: TGCGCCAGCAGCCAACGTTCGGGTCAGCCCCAGCATTTT

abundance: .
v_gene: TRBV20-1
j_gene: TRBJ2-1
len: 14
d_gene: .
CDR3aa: CSASKSSLYNEQFF
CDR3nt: TGCAGTGCTAGTAAGTCAAGCCTCTACAATGAGCAGTTCTTC

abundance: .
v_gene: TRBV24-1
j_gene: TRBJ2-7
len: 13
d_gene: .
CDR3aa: CATRRTGGDEQYF
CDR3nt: TGTGCCACCAGGAGAACAGGGGGGGACGAGCAGTACTTC

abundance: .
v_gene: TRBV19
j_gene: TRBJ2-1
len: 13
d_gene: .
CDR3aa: CASSSRQHNEQFF
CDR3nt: TGTGCCAGTAGTTCCCGCCAACACAATGAGCAGTTCTTC

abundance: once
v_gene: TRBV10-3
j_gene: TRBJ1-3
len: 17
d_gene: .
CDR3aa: CAISESIGQSSGNTIYF
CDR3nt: TGTGCCATCAGTGAGTCGATTGGGCAGAGCTCTGGAAACACCATATATTTT

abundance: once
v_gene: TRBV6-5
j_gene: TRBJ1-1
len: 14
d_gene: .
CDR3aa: CASSVGGRDTEAFF
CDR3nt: TGTGCCAGTAGCGTAGGGGGACGGGACACTGAAGCTTTCTTT

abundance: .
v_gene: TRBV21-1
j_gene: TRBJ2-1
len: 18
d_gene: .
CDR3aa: CASSSPAPSGGPYNEQFF
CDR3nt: TGTGCCAGCAGCAGCCCTGCTCCTAGCGGGGGACCTTACAATGAGCAGTTCTTC

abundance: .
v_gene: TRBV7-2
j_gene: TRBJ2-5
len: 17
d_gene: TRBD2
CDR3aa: CASSLGGSGGVGETQYF
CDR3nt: TGTGCCAGCAGCTTAGGTGGTAGCGGGGGTGTGGGGGAGACCCAGTACTTC

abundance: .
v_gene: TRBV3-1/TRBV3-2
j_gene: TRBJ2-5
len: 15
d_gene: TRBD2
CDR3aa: CASSPWGGDGETQYF
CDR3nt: TGTGCCAGCAGCCCCTGGGGGGGTGATGGAGAGACCCAGTACTTC

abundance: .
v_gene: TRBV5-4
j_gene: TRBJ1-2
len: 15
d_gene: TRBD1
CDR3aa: CASSFSGQPFGGYTF
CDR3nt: TGTGCCAGCAGCTTTTCGGGACAGCCGTTCGGGGGCTACACCTTC

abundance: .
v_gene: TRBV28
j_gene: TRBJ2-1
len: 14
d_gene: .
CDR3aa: CASSTYGDYNEQFF
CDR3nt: TGTGCCAGCAGCACATACGGGGATTACAATGAGCAGTTCTTC

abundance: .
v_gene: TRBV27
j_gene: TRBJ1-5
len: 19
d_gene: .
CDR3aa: CASSLSRGDEGSSNQPQHF
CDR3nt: TGTGCCAGCAGTTTATCGAGGGGGGACGAGGGATCCAGCAATCAGCCCCAGCATTTT

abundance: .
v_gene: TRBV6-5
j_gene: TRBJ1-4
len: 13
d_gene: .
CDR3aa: CASTRRDGEKLFF
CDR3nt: TGTGCCAGCACTAGAAGGGATGGAGAAAAATTGTTTTTT